The source of this TCR beta chain is a study of cytomegalovirus exposure and HLA in healthy donors (dated by TCRdb to 2016 to 2017). Regarding the complete study: In an earlier analysis of 450 to 750 of the donors, around 300 Gb of sequence data and 90 million to 120 million unique TCR beta sequences from about 180 million T cells were reported. A later genetic analysis took genome-wide SNP genotypes for about 65% of the 666 donors and used that subset as a discovery cohort. High-throughput TCR immunosequencing, statistical association of individual TCRs with disease status, and machine learning were combined to predict cytomegalovirus infection status. Donor age, sex, ethnicity and CMV serostatus were compiled together with the repertoire data. All discovery cohort repertoires had been generated on a single sequencing platform. Among almost 400 genotyped donors of the cohort, an average of about 240,000 unique TCR beta nucleotide sequences were sequenced per donor, 15% to 20% of them non-productive. An early release covering just under 650 HLA-typed donors comprised 250 to 350 gigabases of sequencing data and around 80 million unique TCR sequences. HLA typing included class I and class II loci at four-digit resolution. The genetic ancestry cluster associated with self-reported Caucasian donors included 80% to 90% of the roughly 400 genotyped donors. Along with the approximately 700-subject first cohort, a separate validation cohort of over a hundred different subjects was used. Rather than using new phenotypic data, the later analysis identified candidate immune exposures from TCR beta sequences and from how often those sequences occurred across donors. Four to six DR-DQ haplotypes were handled as single units for association and clustering because linkage in the cohort was strong. The study profiled the T cell repertoires of about 640 subjects by immunosequencing and related them to cytomegalovirus serostatus. The aim of the study was to test whether cataloging public T cell receptors could identify signatures of past pathogen exposure. A later analysis re-analyzed previously published TCR beta repertoires from 666 donors and added high-resolution HLA genotyping to study TCR occurrence patterns. Typing coverage varied by locus: roughly 620-640 donors for A, B, C, DRB1 and DQB1; roughly 500 for DQA1; more than 600 for DPA1; approximately 470 for DPB1. To decide whether each TCR beta V gene segment behaved as functional or pseudogenic, an earlier analysis of some 540 of the donors relied on high-throughput TCR beta sequencing. On the study overall, not on this receptor specifically: Cytomegalovirus status was reported to be diagnosed by the classifier with high specificity and sensitivity in both the original and validation cohorts. A later genetic analysis reported fewer N-insertions in productive TCRs among donors in an Asian-associated ancestry cluster than the roughly 690-donor mean. V-gene and J-gene trimming of TCR beta chains was associated with a missense DCLRE1C variant in a later genetic analysis, and the association was replicated in an independent cohort. In a later analysis, TCR association rates were found to vary across HLA loci, with the most associated TCRs seen for DRB1 alleles and the fewest for HLA-C alleles. In a later analysis, some 18,000 TCR beta sequences were associated with specific HLA alleles at a false discovery rate of 0.05. In a later analysis, most CMV-associated TCR beta chains were found to appear HLA-restricted, with HLA associations seemingly driven largely by CMV exposure. A later analysis found that HLA-associated TCR beta chains were more clonally expanded and had lower generation probabilities than equally common non-associated chains. This cohort had only TCR beta chains sequenced, and the lack of alpha or paired-chain data limited which features could be detected. Roughly uniform sequencing depth across donors was assumed in presence/absence analyses, although this assumption may not hold. In vitro tests confirmed that a few of the cytomegalovirus-associated TCR beta chains recognize cytomegalovirus antigens. Several of the top co-occurrence clusters appeared to be linked to parvovirus B19, influenza, CMV and Epstein-Barr virus, according to a later analysis. Because counts were too low, seventeen rarely observed V segments, including chromosome 9 orphons, were left out of the earlier analysis of 587 of the donors. Some IMGT-functional V segments, including TRBV6-2 and TRBV6-3, could not be told apart with the 87-base-pair reads, so those segments were excluded. Assigning TCR associations to individual alleles was difficult when HLA alleles, especially DR and DQ, strongly co-occurred. The authors suggested that the approach could potentially be generalized to other disease states and immunological phenotypes. Correlated functional status among segregating V segments might be attributable to linkage disequilibrium, but an unknown experimental factor could not be ruled out. The study listed approximately 160 TCR beta chains as associated with cytomegalovirus. For the cohort, immune exposure information was limited to CMV serostatus. A further reported finding was that TCR beta sequences accurately predicted the HLA-A and HLA-B alleles for most subjects in the first cohort. In an earlier analysis of around 600 of the donors, most TCR beta V segments were observed in productive rearrangements about 90% or about 30% of the time, broadly matching IMGT annotations. Because HLA typing was missing for some donors at each locus, association tests included only the typed subset. The sequencing pipeline was judged likely to have produced a cluster of highly shared sequence variants as a technical artifact. Most TCR sequences were seen in very few donors, while some public TCRs were found in many individuals.

Its CDR3 holds 16 amino acids, cysteine through phenylalanine. Just the 48-base CDR3 DNA is kept, in frame starting at base 1. V is trimmed back by 1 base and J by 4 bases, and the junction contains 5 bases that no gene match accounts for. In the germline V gene, CDR1 corresponds to SGHTA and CDR2 to FQGNSA. In the case of this clone: Its antigen remains undetermined. No quality values exist for individual bases; no much larger clone is one base distant.

The cohort was made up of about 670 healthy bone marrow donors. At the time of sampling, every cohort member was nominally healthy, though immune exposures that went unrecorded were likely present. The donor tested CMV seronegative and was one of the 352 seronegative cohort members. A peripheral blood sample was collected from each donor, and TCR beta sequencing was performed on peripheral blood mononuclear cells. Genomic DNA was extracted from the blood cell samples with the Qiagen DNeasy Blood Extraction Kit. Receptor amplification or capture employed the immunoSEQ multiplex PCR assay. A mixture of 60 forward primers for TCR Vbeta segments and 13 reverse primers for TCR Jbeta segments was used in the multiplex PCR. The CDR3 region of rearranged TCR beta genes was amplified from genomic DNA by a multiplex PCR assay. The amplified TCR beta libraries were sequenced on the Illumina HiSeq System as 87-base-pair reads. Regarding the original processing steps: In a later analysis, about 80 million unique TCR beta chains were counted across the 500 to 850 repertoires, and some 10 million of these chains were shared by at least two donors. A nearest-neighbor algorithm error-corrected the raw reads and collapsed the reads into unique sequences, merging closely related sequences to remove PCR and sequencing errors. Alignment of CDR3 sequences to IMGT reference sequences was used to assign V, D and J gene segments. Each retained sequence needed at least a six-nucleotide match to both a V gene segment and a J gene segment. A rearrangement was called productive if the CDR3 had no stop codons and remained in frame with V and J, and every other rearrangement was called non-productive. Following IMGT convention, CDR3 was defined as the stretch from the second conserved V-encoded cysteine to the conserved J-encoded phenylalanine. Sequences without an unambiguous match to a single V gene segment were excluded from the earlier analysis of about 600 of the donors. An earlier analysis of fewer than 650 of the donors classified V segments as functional when productive rearrangements were above 56.7% and as segregating when the standard deviation between donors was above 5%. A statistical classification framework was developed to diagnose cytomegalovirus status using the catalog of TCR beta chain sequences. In a later analysis, V and J genes were assigned by comparing TCR nucleotide sequences against IMGT/GENE-DB human TR gene sequences. In a later analysis, CDR3 sequences and most-parsimonious VDJ recombination scenarios were assigned using the TCRdist pipeline. In a later analysis, each TCR beta chain was defined by its CDR3 amino acid sequence together with its V-gene family, and reads without a unique V-gene family were excluded. In a later analysis, fewer than 600 highly shared, low-generation-probability nucleotide sequences were removed to address suspected cross-contamination and a sequencing artifact. In a later analysis, a clonal expansion index was calculated for each public chain from normalized within-repertoire ranks of inferred template counts. In a later analysis, generation probabilities were computed using a VDJ recombination model fitted to out-of-frame rearrangements, and the results were checked against IGoR. A later analysis scored TCR-TCR, TCR-HLA and TCR-CMV co-occurrence with hypergeometric tests, applying a repertoire-size bias correction to TCR pairs. To estimate false discovery rates, a later analysis permuted the HLA or CMV assignments 20 times. In a later analysis, co-occurring TCRs were grouped using DBSCAN, with TCRdist sequence similarity added in when clustering inside HLA-allele-positive subsets. Repertoires with fewer than 30,000 or more than 120,000 public chains, plus five repertoires with anomalous nucleotide sharing, were excluded from co-occurrence clustering. Entries here come from immuneACCESS through TCRdb and include only in-frame sequences with V and J called. Some clones fail to appear in such tables; in the studies checked, an unresolved V gene covers under half of the shortfall, and the cause of the remainder is unknown. The V and J calls and clone size are taken from that table; D and trimming were inferred from the DNA. In this sample the table shows about 180,000 clones, 82% of which occur a single time. Of the sample, less than 2% falls within the top ten clones.

The source of this sequence is a man aged 40-55 years in good health and CMV-seronegative. Specimen: PBMCs. The chain is encoded by TRBV7-2 joined to TRBJ2-7; a stretch of 12 junction bases matches TRBD2. The CDR3 corresponds to CASSLGLAGAGYEQYF. The bases are TGTGCCAGCAGCTTAGGACTAGCGGGAGCGGGGTACGAGCAGTACTTC. Full variable domain (CDR3 extended with the reference TRBV7-2 and TRBJ2-7 proteins): GAGVSQSPSNKVTEKGKDVELRCDPISGHTALYWYRQSLGQGLEFLIYFQGNSAPDKSGLPSDRFSAERTGGSVSTLTIQRTQQEDSAVYLCASSLGLAGAGYEQYFGPGTRLTVT.